The sequence of this T cell receptor (beta chain) was determined in a study of cytomegalovirus exposure and HLA in healthy donors. 13 Jbeta primers and 60 Vbeta primers were used for the PCR. Sequencing was performed with immunoSEQ multiplex PCR; in TCRdb, only in-frame clones are kept and a portion is missing. The sample yields tens of thousands of clones, about two thirds seen once. Study observations and caveats: Reportedly, cytomegalovirus status was diagnosed with high sensitivity and specificity.

The table lists this clone with a count of one. What it binds is unknown. The V and J ends lost 4 bases and 4 bases, in that order; junction bases with no gene match: 6. This CDR3 contains 15 residues. In germline, CDR1 is SEHNR, CDR2 FQNEAQ (reference sequence). This TCR derives from a woman aged 45-65 years in good health and CMV-seropositive. V usage is TRBV7-9 and J usage is TRBJ2-1; 8 nucleotides match TRBD1. The sample was PBMCs. CDR3 DNA: TGTGCCAGCAGCTCCAGGGGGCCTGTTTACAATGAGCAGTTCTTC. Protein product: CASSSRGPVYNEQFF.